The 15 T cell receptor beta chains given below trace back to one sample, sequenced in a study of PD-L1 blockade in urothelial cancer. Assay: immunoSEQ multiplex PCR; the TCRdb copy retains only in-frame clones and omits some. The data show under 700 clones, roughly two fifths seen once. This sample comprised tumor tissue, obtained before atezolizumab (anti-PD-L1) treatment. The receptors originated from a man aged 65 to 79 with urothelial cancer.

This clone was observed a handful of times. The chain uses TRBV18 and TRBJ2-2, with D possibly matching TRBD1 (6 bases). Trimming took 6 bases from V and 0 from J, leaving 14 bases between them. The CDR3 is 16 amino acids. Germline loops: CDR1 KGHSH, CDR2 LQKENI. This chain's CDR3 is CASSLVGASNTGELFF. The DNA of the CDR3 is TGTGCCAGCTCCCTGGTGGGGGCCTCGAACACCGGGGAGCTGTTTTTT.

This clone has more than one count but fewer than ten. The CDR3 sequence is CASSVTPGQRYEQYF. CDR3 sequence (DNA): TGTGCCAGCAGCGTCACACCGGGACAACGATACGAGCAGTACTTC. The V call is TRBV9, the J call TRBJ2-7, with D perhaps matching TRBD1 (6 bases). Germline V CDR1 and CDR2: SGDLS, YYNGEE. The CDR3 loop spans 15 amino acids. Trimming removed 2 bases at V and 4 bases at J, with 16 bases between.

J is TRBJ2-5 and V is TRBV6-9; D is possibly TRBD2 (6 bases). The germline CDR1 and CDR2 sequences are MNHGY and SVAAGI. CDR3 length: 13 amino acids. V was trimmed by 5 bases and J by 4 bases, leaving 11 bases between them. CDR3 residues: CASSAGTLETQYF. The CDR3 bases are TGTGCCAGCAGTGCCGGGACTCTAGAGACCCAGTACTTC.

The chain uses TRBV30 and TRBJ2-7; D gene unclear. Trimming shortened V by 3 bases and J by 3 bases, and 15 bases separated the two germline ends. Germline assignment: CDR1 GTSNPN and CDR2 SVGIG (reference sequence). The CDR3 totals 14 residues. CDR3 DNA sequence: TGTGCCTGGAGCATACCCGGGCGAGGCTACGAGCAGTACTTC. Protein sequence: CAWSIPGRGYEQYF.

The chain uses TRBV10-2 and TRBJ1-4; possibly TRBD1 for D (6 bases). The CDR3 covers 18 residues. Germline V gene lookup returns CDR1 WSHSY and CDR2 SAAADI. Trimming shortened V by 0 bases and J by 5 bases, and 19 bases separated the two germline ends. The CDR3 sequence is CASSESVYTGQLNEKLFF. In DNA, the CDR3 is TGCGCCAGCAGTGAGTCCGTTTATACCGGACAGCTAAATGAAAAACTGTTTTTT.

The table lists this clone with a few counts. The gene calls are TRBV28 and TRBJ1-1; D gene uncertain. The germline CDR1 and CDR2 sequences are MDHEN and SYDVKM. The length of the CDR3 is 12 residues. V lost 2 bases, J lost 6 bases, and 7 bases lay in between. CDR3 loop: CASSLNSPEAFF. The CDR3, as DNA: TGTGCCAGCAGTTTAAACAGCCCTGAAGCTTTCTTT.

This clone occurred a few times. The chain joins TRBV6-8 to TRBJ1-4; D not resolved. Germline CDR1 reads MNHGY; CDR2 reads SAAAGT. The CDR3 runs 17 residues. The V gene lost 2 bases and the J gene lost 0 bases, with 13 bases spanning the gap. In DNA, the CDR3 is TGTGCCAGCAGTTACGTGTCAGCGGATGCAACTAATGAAAAACTGTTTTTT. Amino acids: CASSYVSADATNEKLFF.

The chain is built from TRBV14 and TRBJ1-2; D unclear. Trimming stripped 1 base from V and 4 bases from J, with 7 bases between. This CDR3 region has 13 residues. Germline CDR1 and CDR2: SGHDN and FVKESK. CDR3 coding DNA: TGTGCCAGCAGCCAAGGGACTTCCTATGGCTACACCTTC. Amino acid sequence: CASSQGTSYGYTF.

The chain links TRBV30 to TRBJ1-3, with D possibly matching TRBD1 (5 bases). The CDR3 runs to 14 residues. Germline V gives CDR1 GTSNPN, CDR2 SVGIG (reference sequence). Trimming pared 2 bases from V and 4 bases from J, leaving 12 bases between. The CDR3, as DNA: TGTGCCTGGAGTACCGGGACCTTCGGAAACACCATATATTTT. As protein: CAWSTGTFGNTIYF.

V and J are TRBV18 and TRBJ1-1, with a weak D call TRBD1 (6 bases). CDR3 length: 15 amino acids. Trimming pared 6 bases from V and 2 bases from J, leaving 16 bases between. Germline V lookup: CDR1 KGHSH, CDR2 LQKENI. CDR3 protein: CASSSIRTENTEAFF. CDR3 bases: TGTGCCAGCTCGTCGATCCGGACAGAAAACACTGAAGCTTTCTTT.

The chain combines TRBV11-3 with TRBJ2-1; 7 bases match TRBD2. Losses at the gene ends were 4 bases for V and 5 bases for J; bases not matched to a gene: 14. The germline V gene encodes CDR1 SGHNT and CDR2 YENEEA. The CDR3 extends over 17 amino acids. CDR3 sequence reads: CASSYGFYSGPNNEQFF. The CDR3 DNA reads as TGTGCCAGCAGCTACGGCTTCTATAGCGGGCCAAACAATGAGCAGTTCTTC. The variable domain in full, with the rest retrieved from reference TRBV11-3 and TRBJ2-1, is EAGVVQSPRYKIIEKKQPVAFWCNPISGHNTLYWYLQNLGQGPELLIRYENEEAVDDSQLPKDRFSAERLKGVDSTLKIQPAELGDSAVYLCASSYGFYSGPNNEQFFGPGTRLTVL.

This clone was counted only a few times. The rearrangement uses TRBV18 and TRBJ1-4, with D perhaps TRBD1 (5 bases). The V gene lost 1 base and the J gene lost 5 bases, with 14 bases spanning the gap. This CDR3 has 16 residues. Germline-derived CDR1 and CDR2 are KGHSH and LQKENI. The CDR3 coding sequence is TGTGCCAGCTCACCACGGGACGTGCTTCTGAATGAAAAACTGTTTTTT. Protein sequence: CASSPRDVLLNEKLFF. Full variable domain (missing parts from reference TRBV18 and TRBJ1-4): NAGVMQNPRHLVRRRGQEARLRCSPMKGHSHVYWYRQLPEEGLKFMVYLQKENIIDESGMPKERFSAEFPKEGPSILRIQQVVRGDSAAYFCASSPRDVLLNEKLFFGSGTQLSVL.

This sequence joins TRBV30 and TRBJ1-5; D gene ambiguous. CDR1 and CDR2 from the germline V gene are GTSNPN and SVGIG (reference sequence). The CDR3 sequence is 14 residues long. V was cut by 5 bases and J by 5 bases, with 16 bases left in between. The CDR3 coding sequence is TGTGCCTGGTCGCTGGGCGGGTCCTATCAGCCCCAGCATTTT. Translation gives CAWSLGGSYQPQHF.

For this clone: Germline is not matched at one junction end, which may reflect a read error. V usage is TRBV18 and J usage is TRBJ2-2; a possible D gene is TRBD2 (6 bases). The CDR3 covers 15 residues. Per germline, CDR1 KGHSH and CDR2 LQKENI. The CDR3 loop reads CTSSSSGPEGGELFF. The CDR3 nucleotides are TGTACCAGCTCATCAAGCGGACCGGAGGGCGGGGAGCTGTTTTTT. Full variable domain (outside the CDR3, taken from reference TRBV18 and TRBJ2-2): NAGVMQNPRHLVRRRGQEARLRCSPMKGHSHVYWYRQLPEEGLKFMVYLQKENIIDESGMPKERFSAEFPKEGPSILRIQQVVRGDSAAYFCTSSSSGPEGGELFFGEGSRLTVL.

The chain links TRBV19 to TRBJ2-4; 10 nucleotides match TRBD1. Trimming took 3 bases from V and 8 from J; bases not matched to a gene: 4. Germline CDR1 is LNHDA and CDR2 is SQIVND (reference sequence). This CDR3 is built from 14 residues. For the CDR3, the DNA is TGTGCCAGTAGTATCCGGGACAGGGGAGACATTCAGTACTTC. Amino acids: CASSIRDRGDIQYF.